A single sample is the source of the 7 T cell receptor beta chains below, sequenced in a study of shared clonotypes between healthy human individuals. As defined, naive CD8 cells were CD45RO-negative and positively selected for CCR7, with terminally differentiated effector memory CD45RA+ cells excluded. Clones were sequenced by immunoSEQ multiplex PCR, and TCRdb holds only the in-frame ones, with some missing. The sample lists about 2.2 million clones; 85% to 95% were seen once. The sequencing input was naive CD8+ T cells from PBMCs. The source is a man aged 18 to 30 in good health. Some clones in this sample may be carry-over from other donors' samples.

This sequence joins TRBV13 and TRBJ2-7; the D is unclear. V was trimmed by 2 bases and J by 2 bases, leaving 16 bases between them. The CDR3 totals 16 residues. Per the germline V gene, CDR1 is PRHDT and CDR2 is FYEKMQ (reference sequence). The CDR3: CASSLTSLGRTYEQYF. CDR3 nucleotides: TGTGCCAGCAGCTTAACTTCATTGGGCAGAACCTACGAGCAGTACTTC.

As concerns this clone: Other DNA sequences within the sample encode an identical CDR3. The rearrangement joins TRBV14 to TRBJ2-1; a weak D match, TRBD2 (5 bases). From germline, CDR1 is SGHDN and CDR2 FVKESK. This CDR3 has 15 residues. Trimming took off 0 bases at V and 4 bases at J, with 10 bases between the two ends. The DNA of the CDR3 is TGTGCCAGCAGCCAAGATTCGGGATTATACAATGAGCAGTTCTTC. Its protein product is CASSQDSGLYNEQFF.

The chain combines TRBV2 with TRBJ2-1; TRBD2 matches at 9 bases. Germline CDR1 is SNHLY and CDR2 is FYNNEI. This CDR3 region has 19 residues. V shed 1 base, J shed 9 bases, and the junction held 19 bases outside the gene matches. The chain's CDR3 is CASSEEDPLWLAGLAEQFF. CDR3 nucleotides: TGTGCCAGCAGTGAAGAGGACCCCCTGTGGCTAGCGGGATTGGCTGAGCAGTTCTTC.

The chain joins TRBV4-1 to TRBJ2-5, with 9 nucleotides matching TRBD1. Looked up from germline, CDR1 is MGHRA and CDR2 is YSYEKL. J lost 5 bases, V lost 3 bases, and 10 bases had no gene match. The CDR3 runs 16 residues. The CDR3 nucleotides are TGCGCCAGCAGCCAGGCCGGGACAGGGATTTGGGAGACCCAGTACTTC. Protein product: CASSQAGTGIWETQYF.

The V gene is TRBV6-6, the J gene TRBJ2-5, with D perhaps matching TRBD1 (6 bases). The germline CDR1 and CDR2 sequences are MNHNY and SVGAGI (reference sequence). Trimming removed 6 bases from V and 2 bases from J, with 16 bases in between. The CDR3 is 15 amino acids. The CDR3 loop reads CASRGLTGKQETQYF. CDR3 nucleotides: TGTGCCAGCAGGGGGCTAACAGGGAAACAAGAGACCCAGTACTTC.

The rearrangement joins TRBV4-3 to TRBJ2-2, with 9 bases lining up with TRBD1. This CDR3 region has 16 residues. The V and J ends lost 5 bases and 1 base, in that order; junction bases with no gene match: 5. Germline values: CDR1 LGHNA, CDR2 YSLEER. The CDR3 nucleotides read TGCGCCAGCAGCACCGACAGGGGGTGGAACACCGGGGAGCTGTTTTTT. Protein product: CASSTDRGWNTGELFF.

The V and J genes are TRBV18 and TRBJ2-7; D not certain. This CDR3 is 15 amino acids long. The germline V gene encodes CDR1 KGHSH and CDR2 LQKENI. Trimming cost V 0 bases and J 3 bases, with 12 bases left between them. In nucleotides, the CDR3 is TGTGCCAGCTCACCACCGGGCGGAATTTTCTACGAGCAGTACTTC. Its translation: CASSPPGGIFYEQYF.